This T cell receptor (beta chain) derives from a study of T cells in Graves' hyperthyroidism and ophthalmopathy. Study conclusions and caveats: Model output signaled ophthalmopathy a median approximately six months ahead of onset.

RNA transcripts provided the source from which TCR beta CDR3 regions were amplified. HTBI primers drove first-round RT-PCR of the TCR CDR3. TCRdb ran MiXCR on the multiplex PCR reads and lists one entry per CDR3 protein. The sample holds hundreds of thousands of distinct CDR3 sequences; around 15% are singletons and the top ten take more than 8.5%. Regarding this clonotype: Its specificity is unknown.

This CDR3 region has 17 residues. Trimming pared 0 bases from V and 4 bases from J, leaving 16 bases between. Germline V gene sequence: CDR1 LNHNV, CDR2 YYDKDF (reference sequence). This receptor was taken from a woman between 18 and 29 years old with Graves' hyperthyroidism. The sample was blood. J is TRBJ2-1 and V is TRBV15; D remains ambiguous. The CDR3 DNA is TGTGCCACCAGCAGAGATAGATTAAGCGACCTATACAATGAGCAGTTCTTC. This translates into CATSRDRLSDLYNEQFF.